This T cell receptor beta chain came from a study of T cell responses to AZD1222 COVID-19 vaccine. Study results and limitations: CD4 TCRs linked to vaccination spanned spike, dominating at 160-218 and 743-854. Donors were mostly white British, more females; clonal diversity possibly underestimated. Among those given AZD1222, only six were seropositive at baseline. After the peak T cell response, and only then, were repertoires sampled.

Germline loops: CDR1 ENHRY, CDR2 SYGVKD. The CDR3 extends over 12 amino acids. The V gene lost 9 bases and the J gene lost 5 bases, with 10 bases spanning the gap. A note on this clone: Its antigen is undetermined.

TCRdb's table, derived via immunoSEQ multiplex PCR, lists solely in-frame clones and lacks some. The profile shows about 140,000 clones, 92% of them singletons. The sequencing used peripheral blood, collected on day 0 of AZD1222 vaccination. This chain links TRBV10-3 with TRBJ2-2; D possibly corresponds to TRBD2 (6 bases). The sequence was collected from an adult in good health. CDR3 nucleotide sequence: TGTGCCATAGGCCGGGGGACCGGGGAGCTGTTTTTT. It specifies CAIGRGTGELFF.